This TCR beta chain was recovered during a study of T cells in Graves' hyperthyroidism and ophthalmopathy. Authors of the study amplified TCR beta CDR3 regions from RNA transcripts. HTBI primers were employed in a first-round RT-PCR of the TCR CDR3. One entry per CDR3 protein results from TCRdb running MiXCR on the multiplex PCR reads. The sample lists approximately 400,000 distinct CDR3 sequences, under 15% occurring once. This clonotype appeared a few times. Germline values: CDR1 LNHDA, CDR2 SQIVND (reference sequence). This CDR3 is 15 amino acids long. Between the trimmed V and J ends, which lost 4 bases and 0 bases, there was a span of 10 bases.

The receptor was derived from a woman aged 25 to 39 with Graves' hyperthyroidism. The rearrangement joins TRBV19 to TRBJ2-1; D gene uncertain. The sequenced sample consisted of blood. CDR3: CASSTSMSSYNEQFF. Written as DNA, the CDR3 is TGTGCCAGTAGTACGTCTATGAGCTCCTACAATGAGCAGTTCTTC.